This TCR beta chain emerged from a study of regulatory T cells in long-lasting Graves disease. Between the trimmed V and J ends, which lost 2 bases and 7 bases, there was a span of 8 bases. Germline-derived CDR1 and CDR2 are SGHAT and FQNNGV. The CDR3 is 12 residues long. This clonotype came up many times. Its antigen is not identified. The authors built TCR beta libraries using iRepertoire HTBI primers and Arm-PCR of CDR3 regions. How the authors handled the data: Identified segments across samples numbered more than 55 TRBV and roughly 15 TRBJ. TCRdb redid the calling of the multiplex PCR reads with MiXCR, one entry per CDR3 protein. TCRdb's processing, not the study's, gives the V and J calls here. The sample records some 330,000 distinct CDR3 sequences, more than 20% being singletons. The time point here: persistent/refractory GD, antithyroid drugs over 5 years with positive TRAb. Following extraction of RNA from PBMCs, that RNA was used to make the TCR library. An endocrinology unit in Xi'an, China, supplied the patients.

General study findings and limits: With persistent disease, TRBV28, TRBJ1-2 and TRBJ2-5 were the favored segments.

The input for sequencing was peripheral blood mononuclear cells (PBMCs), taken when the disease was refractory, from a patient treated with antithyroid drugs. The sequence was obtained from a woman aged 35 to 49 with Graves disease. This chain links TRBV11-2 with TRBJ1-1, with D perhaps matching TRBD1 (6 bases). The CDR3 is CASSLRGVEAFF. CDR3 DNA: TGTGCCAGCAGCTTAAGGGGGGTTGAAGCTTTCTTT.